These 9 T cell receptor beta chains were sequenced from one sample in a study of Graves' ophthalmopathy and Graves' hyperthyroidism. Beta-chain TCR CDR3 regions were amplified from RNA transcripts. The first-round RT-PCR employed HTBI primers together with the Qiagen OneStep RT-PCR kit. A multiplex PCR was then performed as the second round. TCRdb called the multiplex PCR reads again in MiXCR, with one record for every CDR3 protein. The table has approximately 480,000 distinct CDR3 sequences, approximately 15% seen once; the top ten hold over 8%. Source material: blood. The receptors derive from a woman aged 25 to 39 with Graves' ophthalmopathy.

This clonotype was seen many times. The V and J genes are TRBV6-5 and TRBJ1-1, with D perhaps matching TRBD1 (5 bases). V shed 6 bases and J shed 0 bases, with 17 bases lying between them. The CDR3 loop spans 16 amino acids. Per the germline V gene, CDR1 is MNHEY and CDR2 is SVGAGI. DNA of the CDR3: TGTGCCAGCAGCACATCCGGGAGGGGAGTGAACACTGAAGCTTTCTTT. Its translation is CASSTSGRGVNTEAFF.

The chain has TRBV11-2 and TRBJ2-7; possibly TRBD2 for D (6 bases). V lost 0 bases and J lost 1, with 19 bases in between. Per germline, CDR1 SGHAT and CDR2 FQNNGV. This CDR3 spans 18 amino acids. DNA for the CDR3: TGTGCCAGCAGCTTAGAGAGGATCGGGGGACGGGGGTCCTACGAGCAGTACTTC. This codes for CASSLERIGGRGSYEQYF.

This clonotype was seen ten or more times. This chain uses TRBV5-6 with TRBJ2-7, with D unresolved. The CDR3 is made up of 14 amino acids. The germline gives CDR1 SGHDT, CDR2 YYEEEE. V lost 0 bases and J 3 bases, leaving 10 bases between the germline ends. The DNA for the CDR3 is TGTGCCAGCAGCTTGGATCAGGATCACTACGAGCAGTACTTC. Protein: CASSLDQDHYEQYF.

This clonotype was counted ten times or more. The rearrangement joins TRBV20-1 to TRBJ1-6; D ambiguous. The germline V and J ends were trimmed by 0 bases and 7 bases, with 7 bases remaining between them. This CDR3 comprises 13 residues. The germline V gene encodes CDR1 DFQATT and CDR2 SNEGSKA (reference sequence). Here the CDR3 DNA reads TGCAGTGCTAGAGATCCGGTGAATTCACCCCTCCACTTT. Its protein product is CSARDPVNSPLHF.

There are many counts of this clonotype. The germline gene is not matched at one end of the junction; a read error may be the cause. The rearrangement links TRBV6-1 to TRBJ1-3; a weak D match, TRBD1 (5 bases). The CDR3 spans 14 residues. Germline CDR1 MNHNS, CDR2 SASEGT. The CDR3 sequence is CASGDGASGNTIYF. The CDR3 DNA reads TGTGCCAGCGGTGACGGGGCCTCTGGAAACACCATATATTTT.

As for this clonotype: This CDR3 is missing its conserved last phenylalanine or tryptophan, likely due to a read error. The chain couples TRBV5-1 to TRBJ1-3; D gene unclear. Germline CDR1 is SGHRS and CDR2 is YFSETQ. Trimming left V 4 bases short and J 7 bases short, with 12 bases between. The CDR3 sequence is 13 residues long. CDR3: CASSPGRANTIYV. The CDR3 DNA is TGCGCCAGCAGCCCCGGACGAGCCAACACCATATATGTT.

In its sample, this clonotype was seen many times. Written as DNA, the CDR3 is TGTGCCAGCAGTCCCAGATCAAGAGGCGTGGGGCCACAAACAACCTACGAGCAGTACTTC. It is translated as CASSPRSRGVGPQTTYEQYF. The chain combines TRBV6-5 with TRBJ2-7, with TRBD1 as a possible D gene (5 bases). V was shortened by 5 bases and J by 2 bases, with 31 bases between the two germline ends. The CDR3 is made up of 20 amino acids. The germline V gene encodes CDR1 MNHEY and CDR2 SVGAGI.

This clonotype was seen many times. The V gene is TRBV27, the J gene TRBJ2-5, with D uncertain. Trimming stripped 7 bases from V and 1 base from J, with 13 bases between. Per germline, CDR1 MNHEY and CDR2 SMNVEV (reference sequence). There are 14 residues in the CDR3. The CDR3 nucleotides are TGTGCCAGCACCCAAGCCAACAGCCAAGAGACCCAGTACTTC. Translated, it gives CASTQANSQETQYF.

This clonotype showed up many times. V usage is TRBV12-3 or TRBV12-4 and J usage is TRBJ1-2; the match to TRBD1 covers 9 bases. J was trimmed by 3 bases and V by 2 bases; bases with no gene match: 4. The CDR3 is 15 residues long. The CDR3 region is CASSLTGGRDYGYTF. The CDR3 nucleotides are TGTGCCAGCAGTTTAACAGGGGGCCGGGACTATGGCTACACCTTC.